This record covers a single T cell receptor (beta chain). Its target antigen remains unknown. Nothing much larger sits one base from this clone, and base qualities are not available. The sample originates from a study of blood T cells in healthy people across ages (dated by TCRdb to the mid-2010s). Turning to the overall study: In model experiments, template switching captured roughly one uniquely barcoded TCR beta cDNA molecule for every two T cells. To avoid experimental bias, donors of different ages were randomly spread across the sequencing lanes. The donors were split into four age groups: young (average around 15 years), middle-aged (39), aged (about 56) and long-lived (roughly 88). The study measured age-related changes in TCR beta repertoire diversity using deep sequencing normalized with unique cDNA molecular identifiers. Two additional independent replicas of 1 million unique cDNA reads from the same blood draw were analyzed for two donors (one aged 18 to 30 and one aged 80 or older).

Systemically healthy Caucasian individuals from Russia, over 30 in total and aged about 6 to 90 years, were included as donors. Each donor gave around 9.9 milliliters of peripheral blood, collected into EDTA-treated Vacutainer tubes. PBMCs were isolated by Ficoll-Paque density-gradient centrifugation, with at least 6.5 million obtained per sample. Trizol reagent was used to extract total RNA from the PBMCs, yielding at least 5.5 micrograms per sample. For every donor, an aliquot of PBMCs went through flow cytometry to measure the percentages of naive CD45RAhigh/CD27high T cells. From its cysteine to its phenylalanine, the CDR3 spans 13 amino acids. Only CDR3 DNA is held: 39 bases, read in frame from base 1. V loses 1 base, J loses 8 bases, and the germline ends lie 11 bases apart. CDR1 and CDR2, looked up from the germline V gene, are LGHNA and YSLEER. Summary of the overall study and its limitations: Because profiling used bulk unsorted PBMCs, naive and antigen-experienced compartments could not be compared conclusively. Donor CMV infection status was unknown, potentially confounding age-related changes in expanded clonotypes. Compared with the aged group, the long-lived group had more naive CD4+ T cells, fewer expanded clones and increased TCR diversity, a pattern suggesting age selection. Observed TCR beta diversity correlated strongly with the percentage of naive T cells measured by flow cytometry. Estimates of total diversity based on one million sequenced T cells were considered lower bounds and underestimates. Observed TCR beta diversity per million T cells fell roughly linearly with age, and a significant reduction was already apparent by age roughly 40.

Library generation was performed with 5' RACE. Data came from an Illumina HiSeq 2500. A second PCR of about 7 to 12 cycles was run with a J-beta primer mix and a sample-barcoded 5' primer. A template-switch 5' adaptor carrying 12 random nucleotides introduced a unique molecular identifier onto each TCR beta cDNA molecule. Each sample yielded at least 3 million CDR3-containing paired-end reads. The Mint cDNA synthesis kit, primed by a TRBC-specific oligonucleotide, was used to synthesize first-strand cDNA from all RNA. Following uracil-DNA glycosylase treatment, a first 18-cycle PCR with universal primers M1SS and BC2_uni_R was performed on all cDNA. Per the source publication's procedure: Normalization of each sample was performed by random selection of 1 million high-quality reads, each carrying a distinct molecular identifier. Instead of being binned into consensus sequences, reads with shared molecular identifiers were discarded. MiTCR, with a Q25 quality threshold and the strictest error-elimination algorithm, was used for CDR3 identification, clonotype clustering and error correction. Lower-bound total TCR beta diversity was estimated with a nonparametric unseen species model using Euler transformation. The raw public reads went through TCRdb reprocessing: fastp at Q25, MiXCR clone calling, in-frame beta chains kept. Rows matching on CDR3 protein sequence are summarized as one entry with the most common DNA and genes. TCRdb's processing, not the study's, gives the V and J calls here. The sample contains about 680,000 distinct CDR3 sequences, 49% of them found a single time. The ten largest clonotypes hold under 35% of the sample.

Sequencing used blood. The source of this sequence is a woman aged 55 to 70 in good health. Recombination linked TRBV4-3 to TRBJ1-2, with no reliable assignment of the D segment. The CDR3 protein sequence reads: CASSQVASRGYTF. The DNA is TGCGCCAGCAGCCAAGTTGCTTCTCGGGGCTACACCTTC.